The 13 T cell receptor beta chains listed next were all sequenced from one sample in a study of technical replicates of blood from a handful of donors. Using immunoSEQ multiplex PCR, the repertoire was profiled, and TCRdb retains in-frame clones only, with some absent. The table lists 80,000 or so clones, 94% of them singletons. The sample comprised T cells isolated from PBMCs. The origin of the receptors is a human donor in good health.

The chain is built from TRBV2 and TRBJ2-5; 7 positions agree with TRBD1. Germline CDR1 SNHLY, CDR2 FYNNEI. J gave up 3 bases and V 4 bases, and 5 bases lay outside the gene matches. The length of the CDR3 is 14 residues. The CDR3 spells CASSVGTGEETQYF. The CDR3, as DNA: TGTGCCAGCAGTGTTGGAACAGGGGAAGAGACCCAGTACTTC. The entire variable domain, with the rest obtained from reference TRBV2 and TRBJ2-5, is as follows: EPEVTQTPSHQVTQMGQEVILRCVPISNHLYFYWYRQILGQKVEFLVSFYNNEISEKSEIFDDQFSVERPDGSNFTLKIRSTKLEDSAMYFCASSVGTGEETQYFGPGTRLLVL.

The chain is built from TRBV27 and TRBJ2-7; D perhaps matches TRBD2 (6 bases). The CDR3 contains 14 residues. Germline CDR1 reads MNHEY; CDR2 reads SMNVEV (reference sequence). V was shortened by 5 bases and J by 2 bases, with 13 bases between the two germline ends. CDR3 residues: CASSPGLGTYEQYF. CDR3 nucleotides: TGTGCCAGCAGTCCGGGACTGGGAACCTACGAGCAGTACTTC.

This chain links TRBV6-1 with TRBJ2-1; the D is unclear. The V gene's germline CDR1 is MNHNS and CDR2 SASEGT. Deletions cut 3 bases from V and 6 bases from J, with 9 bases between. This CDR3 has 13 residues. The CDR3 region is CASSDWYSNEQFF. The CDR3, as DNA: TGTGCCAGCAGTGATTGGTACAGCAATGAGCAGTTCTTC.

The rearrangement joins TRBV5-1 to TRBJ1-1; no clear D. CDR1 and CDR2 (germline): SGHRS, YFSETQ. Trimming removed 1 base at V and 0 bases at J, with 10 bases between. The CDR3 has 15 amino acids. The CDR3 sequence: CASSLSAGLNTEAFF. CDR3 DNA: TGCGCCAGCAGCTTGTCAGCGGGCTTGAACACTGAAGCTTTCTTT.

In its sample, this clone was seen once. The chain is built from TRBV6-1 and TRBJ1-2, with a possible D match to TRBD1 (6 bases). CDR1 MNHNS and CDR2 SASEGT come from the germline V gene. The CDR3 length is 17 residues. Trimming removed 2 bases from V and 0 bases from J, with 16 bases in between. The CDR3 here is CASSEWGDRPTNYGYTF. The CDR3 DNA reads TGTGCCAGCAGTGAATGGGGAGACAGGCCCACTAACTATGGCTACACCTTC.

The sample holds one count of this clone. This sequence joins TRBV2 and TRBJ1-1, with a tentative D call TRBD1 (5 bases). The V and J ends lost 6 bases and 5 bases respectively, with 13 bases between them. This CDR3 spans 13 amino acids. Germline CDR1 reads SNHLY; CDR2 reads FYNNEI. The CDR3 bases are TGTGCCAGCAGGATGGGGGGAAATACTGAAGCTTTCTTT. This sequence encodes CASRMGGNTEAFF. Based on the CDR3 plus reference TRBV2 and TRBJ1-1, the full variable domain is EPEVTQTPSHQVTQMGQEVILRCVPISNHLYFYWYRQILGQKVEFLVSFYNNEISEKSEIFDDQFSVERPDGSNFTLKIRSTKLEDSAMYFCASRMGGNTEAFFGQGTRLTVV.

Written as DNA, the CDR3 is TGTGCCAGCAGCTTAGGACTAGCGGGAGTGGTGAGGGAGACCCAGTACTTC. It specifies CASSLGLAGVVRETQYF. The chain carries TRBV11-2 and TRBJ2-5; 12 nucleotides agree with TRBD2. CDR3 size: 17 residues. CDR1 SGHAT and CDR2 FQNNGV come from the germline V gene. The V gene end was trimmed by 1 base and the J gene end by 5 bases; junction bases not matched to a gene: 8.

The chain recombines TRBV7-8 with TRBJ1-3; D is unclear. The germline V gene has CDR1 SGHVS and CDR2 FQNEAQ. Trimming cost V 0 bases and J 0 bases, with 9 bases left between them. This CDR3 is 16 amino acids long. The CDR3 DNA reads TGTGCCAGCAGCTTAGCAGGACTCAGCTCTGGAAACACCATATATTTT. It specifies CASSLAGLSSGNTIYF.

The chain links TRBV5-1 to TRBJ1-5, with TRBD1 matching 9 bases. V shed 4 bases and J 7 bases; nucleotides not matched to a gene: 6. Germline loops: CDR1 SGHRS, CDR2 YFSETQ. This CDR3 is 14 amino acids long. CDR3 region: CASSAGQGEQPQHF. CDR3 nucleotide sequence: TGCGCCAGCAGCGCGGGACAGGGAGAACAGCCCCAGCATTTT.

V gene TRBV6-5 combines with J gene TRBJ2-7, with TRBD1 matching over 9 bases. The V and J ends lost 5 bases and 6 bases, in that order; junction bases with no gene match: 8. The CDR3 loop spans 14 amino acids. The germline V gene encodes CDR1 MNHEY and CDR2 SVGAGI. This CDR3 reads CASSLQGASREQYF. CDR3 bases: TGTGCCAGCAGTCTACAGGGGGCTTCCCGCGAGCAGTACTTC.

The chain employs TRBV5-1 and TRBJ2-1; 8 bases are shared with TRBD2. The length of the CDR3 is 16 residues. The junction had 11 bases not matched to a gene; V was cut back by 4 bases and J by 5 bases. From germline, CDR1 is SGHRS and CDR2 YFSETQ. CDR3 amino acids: CASSNLAGLLNNEQFF. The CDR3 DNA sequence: TGCGCCAGCAGCAACTTAGCGGGATTACTAAACAATGAGCAGTTCTTC.

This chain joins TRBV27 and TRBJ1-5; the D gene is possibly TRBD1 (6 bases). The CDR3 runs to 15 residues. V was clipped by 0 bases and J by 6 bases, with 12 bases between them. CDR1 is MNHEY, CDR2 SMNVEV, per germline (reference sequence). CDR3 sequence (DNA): TGTGCCAGCAGTTTATCCCCTACAGGGACTCAGCCCCAGCATTTT. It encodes CASSLSPTGTQPQHF.

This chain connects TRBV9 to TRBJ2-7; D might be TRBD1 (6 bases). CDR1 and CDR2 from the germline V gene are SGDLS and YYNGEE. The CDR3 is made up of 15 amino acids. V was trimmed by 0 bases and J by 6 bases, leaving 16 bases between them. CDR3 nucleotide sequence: TGTGCCAGCAGCGTAGTTCCAGGGGTTAACAGCGAGCAGTACTTC. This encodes CASSVVPGVNSEQYF.